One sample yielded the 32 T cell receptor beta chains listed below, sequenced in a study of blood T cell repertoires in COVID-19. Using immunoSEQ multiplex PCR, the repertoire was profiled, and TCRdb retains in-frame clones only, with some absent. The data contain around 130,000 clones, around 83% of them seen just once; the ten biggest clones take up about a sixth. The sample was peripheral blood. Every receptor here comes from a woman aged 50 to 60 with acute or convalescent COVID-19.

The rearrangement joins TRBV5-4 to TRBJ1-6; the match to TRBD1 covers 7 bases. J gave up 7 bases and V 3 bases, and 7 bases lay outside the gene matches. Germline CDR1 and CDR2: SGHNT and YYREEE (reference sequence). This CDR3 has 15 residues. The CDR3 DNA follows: TGTGCCAGCAGCTCGGTTACAGGGGTAAATTCACCCCTCCACTTT. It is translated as CASSSVTGVNSPLHF.

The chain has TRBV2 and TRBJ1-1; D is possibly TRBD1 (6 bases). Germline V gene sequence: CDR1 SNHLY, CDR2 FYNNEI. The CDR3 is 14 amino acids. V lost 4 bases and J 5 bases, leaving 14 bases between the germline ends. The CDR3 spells CASSADSVWTEAFF. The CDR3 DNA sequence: TGTGCCAGCAGTGCGGACAGTGTTTGGACTGAAGCTTTCTTT.

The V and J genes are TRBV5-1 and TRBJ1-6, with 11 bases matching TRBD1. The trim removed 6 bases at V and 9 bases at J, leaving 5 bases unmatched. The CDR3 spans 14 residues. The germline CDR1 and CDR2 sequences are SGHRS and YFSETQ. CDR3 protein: CASTDGTGGSPLHF. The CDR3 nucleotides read TGCGCCAGCACCGACGGGACAGGGGGTTCACCCCTCCACTTT.

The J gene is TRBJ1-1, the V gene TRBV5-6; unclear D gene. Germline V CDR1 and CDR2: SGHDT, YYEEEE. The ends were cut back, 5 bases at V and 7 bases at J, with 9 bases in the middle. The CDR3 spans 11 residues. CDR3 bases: TGTGCCAGCAGAAGACAAGGTGAAGCTTTCTTT. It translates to CASRRQGEAFF. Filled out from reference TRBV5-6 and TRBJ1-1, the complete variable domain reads DAGVTQSPTHLIKTRGQQVTLRCSPKSGHDTVSWYQQALGQGPQFIFQYYEEEERQRGNFPDRFSGHQFPNYSSELNVNALLLGDSALYLCASRRQGEAFFGQGTRLTVV.

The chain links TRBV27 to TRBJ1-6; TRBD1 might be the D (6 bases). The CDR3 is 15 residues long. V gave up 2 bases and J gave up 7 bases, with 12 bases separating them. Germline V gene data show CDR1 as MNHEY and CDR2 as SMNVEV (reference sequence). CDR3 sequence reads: CASSLRTGMNSPLHF. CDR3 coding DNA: TGTGCCAGCAGTTTACGTACAGGGATGAATTCACCCCTCCACTTT.

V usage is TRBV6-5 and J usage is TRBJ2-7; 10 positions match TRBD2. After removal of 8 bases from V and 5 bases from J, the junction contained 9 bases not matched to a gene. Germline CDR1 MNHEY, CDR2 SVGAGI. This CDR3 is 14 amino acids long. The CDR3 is CASGSVAGGDEQYF. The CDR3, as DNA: TGTGCCAGCGGTTCGGTAGCGGGGGGTGACGAGCAGTACTTC.

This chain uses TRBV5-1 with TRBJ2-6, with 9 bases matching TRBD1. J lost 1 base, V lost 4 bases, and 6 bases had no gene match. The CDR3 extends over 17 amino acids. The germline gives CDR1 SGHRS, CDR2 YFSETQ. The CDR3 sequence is CASSPGTGISGANVLTF. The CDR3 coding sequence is TGCGCCAGCAGCCCAGGGACAGGGATTTCTGGGGCCAACGTCCTGACTTTC. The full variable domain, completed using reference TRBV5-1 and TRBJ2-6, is KAGVTQTPRYLIKTRGQQVTLSCSPISGHRSVSWYQQTPGQGLQFLFEYFSETQRNKGNFPGRFSGRQFSNSRSEMNVSTLELGDSALYLCASSPGTGISGANVLTFGAGSRLTVL.

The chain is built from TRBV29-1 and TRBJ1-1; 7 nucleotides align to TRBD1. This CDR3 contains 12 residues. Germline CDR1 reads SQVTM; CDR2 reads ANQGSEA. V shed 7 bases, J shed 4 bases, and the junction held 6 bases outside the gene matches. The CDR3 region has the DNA TGCAGCGGCATACAGGGGACCACTGAAGCTTTCTTT. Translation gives CSGIQGTTEAFF.

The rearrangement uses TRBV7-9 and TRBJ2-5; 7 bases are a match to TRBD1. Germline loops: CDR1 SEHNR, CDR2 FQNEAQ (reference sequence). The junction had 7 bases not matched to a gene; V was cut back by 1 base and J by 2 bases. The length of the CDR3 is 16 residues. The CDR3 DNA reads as TGTGCCAGCAGCTTAGGGGGGTTGGGACAGCAAGAGACCCAGTACTTC. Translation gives CASSLGGLGQQETQYF.

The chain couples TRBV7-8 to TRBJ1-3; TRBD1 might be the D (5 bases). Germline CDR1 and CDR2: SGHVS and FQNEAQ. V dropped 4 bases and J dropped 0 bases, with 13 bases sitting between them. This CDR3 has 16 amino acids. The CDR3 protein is CASSSGDSFSGNTIYF. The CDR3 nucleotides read TGTGCCAGCAGCTCCGGGGACTCATTCTCTGGAAACACCATATATTTT.

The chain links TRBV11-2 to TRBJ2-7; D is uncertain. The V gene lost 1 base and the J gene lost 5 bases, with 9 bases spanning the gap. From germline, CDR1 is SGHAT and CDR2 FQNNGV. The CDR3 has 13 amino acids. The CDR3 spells CASSLARRDEQYF. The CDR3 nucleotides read TGTGCCAGCAGCTTAGCCCGACGGGACGAGCAGTACTTC.

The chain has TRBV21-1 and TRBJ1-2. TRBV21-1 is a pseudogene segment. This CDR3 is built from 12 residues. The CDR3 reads CASSNPCYGYTF. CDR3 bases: TGTGCCAGCAGCAATCCCTGCTATGGCTACACCTTC.

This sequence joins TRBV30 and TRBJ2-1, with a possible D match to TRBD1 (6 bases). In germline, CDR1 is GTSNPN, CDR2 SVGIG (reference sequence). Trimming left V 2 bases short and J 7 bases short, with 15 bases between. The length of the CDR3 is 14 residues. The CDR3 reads CAWSFLKQGNEQFF. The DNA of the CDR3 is TGTGCCTGGAGTTTTCTCAAACAGGGAAATGAGCAGTTCTTC.

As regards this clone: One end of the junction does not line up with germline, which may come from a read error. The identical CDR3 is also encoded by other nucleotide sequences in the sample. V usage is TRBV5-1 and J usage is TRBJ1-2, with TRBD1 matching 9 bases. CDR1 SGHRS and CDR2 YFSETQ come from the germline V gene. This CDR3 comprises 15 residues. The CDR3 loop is CASSLDRGTNYGYTF. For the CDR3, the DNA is TGCGCCAGCAGTTTGGACAGGGGAACTAACTATGGCTACACCTTC.

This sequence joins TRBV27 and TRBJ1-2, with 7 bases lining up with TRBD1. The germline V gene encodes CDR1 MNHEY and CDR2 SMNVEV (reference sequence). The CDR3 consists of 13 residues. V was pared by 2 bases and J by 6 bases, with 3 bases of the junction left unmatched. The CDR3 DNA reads TGTGCCAGCAGTTTAGGACAGGCAAATGGCTACACCTTC. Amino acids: CASSLGQANGYTF.

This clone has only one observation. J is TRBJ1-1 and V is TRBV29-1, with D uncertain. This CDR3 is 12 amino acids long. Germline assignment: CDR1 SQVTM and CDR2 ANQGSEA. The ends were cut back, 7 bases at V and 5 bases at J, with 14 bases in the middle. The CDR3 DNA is TGCAGCGCCACCCGGGATACTACTGAAGCTTTCTTT. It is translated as CSATRDTTEAFF.

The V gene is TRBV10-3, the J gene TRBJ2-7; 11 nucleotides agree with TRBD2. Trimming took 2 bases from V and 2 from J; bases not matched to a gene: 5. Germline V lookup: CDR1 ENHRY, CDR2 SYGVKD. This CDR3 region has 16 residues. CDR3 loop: CAISERLAGGPYEQYF. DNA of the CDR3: TGTGCCATCAGTGAGCGGCTAGCGGGGGGACCCTACGAGCAGTACTTC.

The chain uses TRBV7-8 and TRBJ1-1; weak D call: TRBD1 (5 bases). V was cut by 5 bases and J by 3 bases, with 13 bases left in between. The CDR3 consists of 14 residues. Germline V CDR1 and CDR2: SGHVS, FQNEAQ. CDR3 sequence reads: CASSTPGGDTEAFF. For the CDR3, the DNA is TGTGCCAGCAGCACCCCCGGGGGGGACACTGAAGCTTTCTTT.

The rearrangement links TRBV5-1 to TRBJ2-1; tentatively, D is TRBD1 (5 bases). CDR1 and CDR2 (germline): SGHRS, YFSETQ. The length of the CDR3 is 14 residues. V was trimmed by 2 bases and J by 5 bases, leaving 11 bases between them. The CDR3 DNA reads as TGCGCCAGCAGCTTCCCTCAGGGCCACAATGAGCAGTTCTTC. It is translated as CASSFPQGHNEQFF.

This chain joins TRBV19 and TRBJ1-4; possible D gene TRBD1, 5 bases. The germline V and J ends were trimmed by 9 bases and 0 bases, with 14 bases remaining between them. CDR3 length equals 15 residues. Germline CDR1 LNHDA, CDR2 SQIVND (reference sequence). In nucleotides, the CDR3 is TGTGCCAGCCACCCACGGGGGGCAACTAATGAAAAACTGTTTTTT. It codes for CASHPRGATNEKLFF.

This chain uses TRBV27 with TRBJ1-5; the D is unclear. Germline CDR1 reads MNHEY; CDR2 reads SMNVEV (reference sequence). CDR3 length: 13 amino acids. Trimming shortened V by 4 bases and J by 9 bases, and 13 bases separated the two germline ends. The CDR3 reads CASSSGKERPQHF. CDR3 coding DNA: TGTGCCAGCAGTTCCGGGAAGGAAAGGCCCCAGCATTTT.

The CDR3 region is CAWRDSSYGYTF. As DNA, the CDR3 is TGTGCCTGGAGGGACAGCTCCTATGGCTACACCTTC. This chain connects TRBV30 to TRBJ1-2; TRBD1 is a possible D gene (6 bases). Germline assignment: CDR1 GTSNPN and CDR2 SVGIG (reference sequence). Trimming left V 3 bases short and J 4 bases short, with 9 bases between. CDR3 length: 12 residues.

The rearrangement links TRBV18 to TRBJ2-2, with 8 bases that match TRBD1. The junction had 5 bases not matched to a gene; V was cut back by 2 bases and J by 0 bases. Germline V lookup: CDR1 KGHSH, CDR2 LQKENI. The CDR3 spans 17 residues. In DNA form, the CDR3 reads TGTGCCAGCTCACCAGCTACAGGGGGTTCGAACACCGGGGAGCTGTTTTTT. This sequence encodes CASSPATGGSNTGELFF.

Here the CDR3 reads CASSDLAVAGTDTQYF. The CDR3 nucleotides read TGTGCCAGCAGTGACCTAGCGGTAGCTGGCACAGATACGCAGTATTTT. V is TRBV2 and J is TRBJ2-3; TRBD2 agrees at 7 bases. The V gene's germline CDR1 is SNHLY and CDR2 FYNNEI. The CDR3 has 16 residues. V lost 3 bases, J lost 1 base, and 7 bases stayed unmatched. The whole variable domain, filled in from reference TRBV2 and TRBJ2-3, reads EPEVTQTPSHQVTQMGQEVILRCVPISNHLYFYWYRQILGQKVEFLVSFYNNEISEKSEIFDDQFSVERPDGSNFTLKIRSTKLEDSAMYFCASSDLAVAGTDTQYFGPGTRLTVL.

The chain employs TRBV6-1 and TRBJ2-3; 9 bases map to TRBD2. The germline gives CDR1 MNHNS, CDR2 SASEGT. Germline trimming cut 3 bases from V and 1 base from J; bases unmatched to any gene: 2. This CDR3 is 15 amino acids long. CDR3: CASSDIAGGTDTQYF. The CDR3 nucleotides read TGTGCCAGCAGTGATATAGCGGGGGGCACAGATACGCAGTATTTT.

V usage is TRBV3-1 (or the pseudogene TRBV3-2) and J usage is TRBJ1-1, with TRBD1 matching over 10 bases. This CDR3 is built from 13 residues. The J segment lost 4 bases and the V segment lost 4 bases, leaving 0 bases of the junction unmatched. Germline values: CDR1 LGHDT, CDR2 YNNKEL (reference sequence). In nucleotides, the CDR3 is TGTGCCAGCAGCCGACAGGGGGCCACTGAAGCTTTCTTT. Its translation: CASSRQGATEAFF.

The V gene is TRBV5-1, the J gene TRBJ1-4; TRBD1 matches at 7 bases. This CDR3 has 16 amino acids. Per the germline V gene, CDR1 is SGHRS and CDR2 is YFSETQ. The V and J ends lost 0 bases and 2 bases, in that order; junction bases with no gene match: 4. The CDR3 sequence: CASSLGPGQTNEKLFF. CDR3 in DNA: TGCGCCAGCAGCTTGGGACCGGGACAGACTAATGAAAAACTGTTTTTT. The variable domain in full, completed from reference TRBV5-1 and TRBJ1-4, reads KAGVTQTPRYLIKTRGQQVTLSCSPISGHRSVSWYQQTPGQGLQFLFEYFSETQRNKGNFPGRFSGRQFSNSRSEMNVSTLELGDSALYLCASSLGPGQTNEKLFFGSGTQLSVL.

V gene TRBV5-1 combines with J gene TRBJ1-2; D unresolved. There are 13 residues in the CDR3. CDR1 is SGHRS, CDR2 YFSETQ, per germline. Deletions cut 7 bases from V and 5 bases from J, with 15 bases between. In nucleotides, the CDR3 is TGCGCCAGCGACGAGGACGGGAGGTATGGCTACACCTTC. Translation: CASDEDGRYGYTF.

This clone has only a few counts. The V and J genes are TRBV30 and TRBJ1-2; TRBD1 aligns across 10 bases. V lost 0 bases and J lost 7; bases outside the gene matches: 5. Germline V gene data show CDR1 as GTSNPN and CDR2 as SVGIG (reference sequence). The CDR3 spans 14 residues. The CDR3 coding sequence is TGTGCCTGGAGTGTACCGGGGGACAGGGGTGGCTACACCTTC. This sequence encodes CAWSVPGDRGGYTF.

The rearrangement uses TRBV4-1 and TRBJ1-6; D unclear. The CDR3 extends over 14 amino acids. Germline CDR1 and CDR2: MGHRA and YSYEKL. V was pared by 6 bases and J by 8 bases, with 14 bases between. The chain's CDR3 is CASRPTLEDSPLHF. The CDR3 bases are TGCGCCAGCAGGCCGACCTTGGAGGATTCACCCCTCCACTTT.

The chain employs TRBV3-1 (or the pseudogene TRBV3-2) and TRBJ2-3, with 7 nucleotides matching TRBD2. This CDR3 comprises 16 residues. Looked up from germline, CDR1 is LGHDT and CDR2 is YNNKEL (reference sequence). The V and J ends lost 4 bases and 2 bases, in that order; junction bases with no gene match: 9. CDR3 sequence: CASSRDQRGYTDTQYF. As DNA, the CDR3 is TGTGCCAGCAGCCGGGACCAGCGGGGATACACAGATACGCAGTATTTT.

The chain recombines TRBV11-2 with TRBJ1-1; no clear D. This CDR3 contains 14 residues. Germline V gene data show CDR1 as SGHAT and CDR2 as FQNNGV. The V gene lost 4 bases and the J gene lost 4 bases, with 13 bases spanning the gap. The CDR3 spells CASSSRVGSTEAFF. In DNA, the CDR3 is TGTGCCAGCAGCTCGCGGGTGGGGAGCACTGAAGCTTTCTTT. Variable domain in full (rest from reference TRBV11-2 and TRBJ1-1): EAGVAQSPRYKIIEKRQSVAFWCNPISGHATLYWYQQILGQGPKLLIQFQNNGVVDDSQLPKDRFSAERLKGVDSTLKIQPAKLEDSAVYLCASSSRVGSTEAFFGQGTRLTVV.